The rows below give T cell receptor beta chains drawn from one sample of a study of human T cells and chemical hapten exposure. TCRdb used MiXCR to reprocess the RACE reads, holding one entry per CDR3 protein. The sample has 240,000 or so distinct CDR3 sequences, 7% to 10% seen once; the top ten hold over 2%. The material was whole blood, obtained in connection with sensitization to the hapten diphenylcyclopropenone (DPC). The origin of the receptors is a woman between 40 and 55 years old with alopecia areata. Some clones in this sample may be carry-over from other donors' samples. Both conserved end residues are part of each CDR3. The D gene is left open where the match is weak. The listing skips clone size in some rows; elsewhere it reads once, few, many or a size class.

TRBV6-2/TRBV6-3	NA	TRBJ2-7	12	few	TGTGCCAGCAGTTACTCGTCGGGGGAGCAGTACTTC	CASSYSSGEQYF
TRBV9	NA	TRBJ2-2	18	few	TGTGCCAGCAGCGAGCATCAATCAGGAGGGACGAACACCGGGGAGCTGTTTTTT	CASSEHQSGGTNTGELFF
TRBV20-1	NA	TRBJ2-3	13	many	TGCAGTGCTAACAGGGGAGGGGTAGATACGCAGTATTTT	CSANRGGVDTQYF
TRBV2	TRBD1	TRBJ2-6	15	NA	TGTGCCAGCACGGACAGGGCGGCCGGGGCCAACGTCCTGACTTTC	CASTDRAAGANVLTF
TRBV12-3/TRBV12-4	NA	TRBJ1-2	12	few	TGTGCCAGCAGTTTTAGGACGAATGGCTACACCTTC	CASSFRTNGYTF
TRBV24-1	NA	TRBJ2-3	15	NA	TGTGCCACCAGTTGGGACAAAGACTACACAGATACGCAGTATTTT	CATSWDKDYTDTQYF
TRBV15	NA	TRBJ1-5	15	NA	TGTGCCACCAGCAGAGATCGTCAGCGCAATCAGCCCCAGCATTTT	CATSRDRQRNQPQHF
TRBV6-5	NA	TRBJ1-2	15	many	TGTGCCAGCAGTCGCCGAGGGGCCGCTAACTATGGCTACACCTTC	CASSRRGAANYGYTF
TRBV4-2	NA	TRBJ2-2	16	few	TGTGCCAGCAGCCAAGATCCCGGGAGAAACACCGGGGAGCTGTTTTTT	CASSQDPGRNTGELFF
TRBV7-9	TRBD1	TRBJ2-6	13	few	TGTGCCAGCAGCGCCGGACAGGTCAACGTCCTGACTTTC	CASSAGQVNVLTF
TRBV7-2	NA	TRBJ1-6	16	few	TGTGCCAGCAGCTTAGCCCGACAGAAGAATAATTCACCCCTCCACTTT	CASSLARQKNNSPLHF
TRBV4-3	NA	TRBJ2-3	15	few	TGCGCCAGCAGCCAAGATGGGGGGTACGGGAATACGCAGTATTTT	CASSQDGGYGNTQYF
TRBV5-5	NA	TRBJ2-3	11	few	TGTGCCAGCAGCCGACAACTTACGCAGTATTTT	CASSRQLTQYF
TRBV12-3/TRBV12-4	TRBD2	TRBJ2-1	15	few	TGTGCCAGCACCCTGACTAGCGGGGACTACAATGAGCAGTTCTTC	CASTLTSGDYNEQFF
TRBV29-1	TRBD2	TRBJ2-1	15	NA	TGCAGCGTTTCACGGTGGGAGGGACCCTACAATGAGCAGTTCTTC	CSVSRWEGPYNEQFF
TRBV28	NA	TRBJ1-2	12	NA	TGTGCCAGCAGTTTATCGGGTCACGGCTACACCTTC	CASSLSGHGYTF
TRBV7-9	TRBD2	TRBJ2-2	20	NA	TGTGCCAGCAGCCCAGCAATAGGACTAGCGGGAGGCACATCCACCGGGGAGCTGTTTTTT	CASSPAIGLAGGTSTGELFF
TRBV20-1	NA	TRBJ2-2	14	few	TGCAGTGCTAAAAAGGAGGGGGCCACCGGGGAGCTGTTTTTT	CSAKKEGATGELFF
TRBV12-3/TRBV12-4	NA	TRBJ1-2	14	NA	TGTGCCAGCAGTTTAGCGGGCAGGGGCTATGGCTACACCTTC	CASSLAGRGYGYTF
TRBV6-2/TRBV6-3	NA	TRBJ2-2	12	few	TGTGCCAGCAGTTACCCTCCGGCAGAGCTGTTTTTT	CASSYPPAELFF
TRBV28	TRBD1	TRBJ1-2	13	NA	TGTGCCAGCAGGGCTGACAGGGGAAGAGGCTACACCTTC	CASRADRGRGYTF
TRBV7-2	TRBD1	TRBJ1-1	15	few	TGTGCCAGCAGTCGAACGTTCGGAGGGGGCCAGGAGGCTTTCTTT	CASSRTFGGGQEAFF
TRBV9	TRBD2	TRBJ2-1	15	many	TGTGCCAGCAGCGAGACTAGCGTTGCCTACAATGAGCAGTTCTTC	CASSETSVAYNEQFF
TRBV2	NA	TRBJ1-4	15	few	TGTGCCAGCAGTTCGGGGAAAGGTTCTAATGAAAAACTGTTTTTT	CASSSGKGSNEKLFF
TRBV7-9	TRBD1	TRBJ2-7	15	few	TGTGCCAGCAGCTTTCGAGACAGGGGGGAGAACGAGCAGTACTTC	CASSFRDRGENEQYF
TRBV14	NA	TRBJ1-3	14	few	TGTGCCAGCAGCCAGAACGCGCAGGGAAACACCATATATTTT	CASSQNAQGNTIYF
TRBV9	NA	TRBJ2-2	16	few	TGTGCCAGCAGCGTAGTGAATAGCGGCTACACCGGGGAGCTGTTTTTT	CASSVVNSGYTGELFF
TRBV2	NA	TRBJ2-5	15	NA	TGTGCCAGCAAGAGGGGGACAAGAGATCGGGTGGCCCAGTACTTC	CASKRGTRDRVAQYF
TRBV6-5	TRBD1	TRBJ2-7	15	few	TGTGCCAGCAGTCAAACCGGGACAGGCTTCTACGAGCAGTACTTC	CASSQTGTGFYEQYF
TRBV6-2/TRBV6-3	TRBD2	TRBJ2-7	15	NA	TGTGCCAGCAGTTACTCCCCTCTAGCGGGAAACGAGCAGTACTTC	CASSYSPLAGNEQYF
TRBV6-5	TRBD1	TRBJ2-2	15	NA	TGTGCCAGCAGTTATGGGGACAGCCGCCCCGGGGAGCTGTTTTTT	CASSYGDSRPGELFF
TRBV6-2/TRBV6-3	TRBD2	TRBJ2-1	17	NA	TGTGCCAGCAGTTACCGAACTAGCGGCTTATTTTACAATGAGCAGTTCTTC	CASSYRTSGLFYNEQFF
TRBV29-1	TRBD2	TRBJ2-5	15	NA	TGCAGCGTCGCTACACTAGCGGGCTCGGCTGAGGCCCAGTACTTC	CSVATLAGSAEAQYF
TRBV20-1	NA	TRBJ1-1	12	NA	TGCAGTGCTAGCCGGGACACTCATGAAGCTTTCTTT	CSASRDTHEAFF
TRBV5-6	NA	TRBJ2-7	13	many	TGTGCCAGCAGCTTGGCCCAGCAGGACGAGCAGTACTTC	CASSLAQQDEQYF
TRBV2	TRBD1	TRBJ2-3	14	NA	TGTGCCAGCGGTGGCAGGGGGCGGACAGATACGCAGTATTTT	CASGGRGRTDTQYF
TRBV11-2	NA	TRBJ2-4	18	NA	TGTGCCAGCAGCCCAGGATACGGACAGACCTCTGCCAAAAACATTCAGTACTTC	CASSPGYGQTSAKNIQYF
TRBV29-1	NA	TRBJ2-1	11	few	TGCAGCGTTGAAGACGGGCCTGGGGAGTTCTTC	CSVEDGPGEFF
TRBV4-3	NA	TRBJ2-2	12	few	TGCGCCAGCGGGCAGTACACCGGGGAGCTGTTTTTT	CASGQYTGELFF
TRBV4-3	TRBD1	TRBJ2-2	17	once	TGCGCCAGCAGCCAAGTTTGGACAGGGGGCATTGCCGGGGAGCTGTTTTTT	CASSQVWTGGIAGELFF
TRBV10-3	NA	TRBJ2-5	16	NA	TGTGCCATCGGTGCATCGAAGGGACGTGCTCAAGAGACCCAGTACTTC	CAIGASKGRAQETQYF
TRBV12-3/TRBV12-4	TRBD1	TRBJ2-4	17	few	TGTGCCAGCAGTTTAAGGTCCCAGGGGGTAGCCAAAAACATTCAGTACTTC	CASSLRSQGVAKNIQYF
TRBV5-1	NA	TRBJ1-4	16	NA	TGCGCCAGCAGCTTGTCCGGCCGTGGGGCAGGGGAAAAACTGTTTTTT	CASSLSGRGAGEKLFF
TRBV28	TRBD2	TRBJ2-3	17	NA	TGTGCCAGCAGTCCGGCGAGCGGGAGAGGGCAAGCAGATACGCAGTATTTT	CASSPASGRGQADTQYF
TRBV11-2	NA	TRBJ1-1	15	few	TGTGCCAGCAGCTTAGATCCGGCAGGGACCACTGAAGCTTTCTTT	CASSLDPAGTTEAFF
TRBV20-1	TRBD1	TRBJ1-5	14	NA	TGCAGTGCTAGAGTGACAGGGGGCAATCAGCCCCAGCATTTT	CSARVTGGNQPQHF
TRBV4-1	TRBD1	TRBJ1-5	17	NA	TGCGCCAGCAGCCAAGTATACGGGACAGGGGTGGGTCAGCCCCAGCATTTT	CASSQVYGTGVGQPQHF
TRBV6-5	TRBD2	TRBJ2-7	16	few	TGTGCCAGCAGACCTCTAGCGGGAGGCCCCGTCCACGAGCAGTACTTC	CASRPLAGGPVHEQYF
TRBV7-6	TRBD2	TRBJ2-7	16	NA	TGTGCCAGCAGCTTAGAGGGGACTAGCGGGTCCTACGAGCAGTACTTC	CASSLEGTSGSYEQYF
TRBV7-7	NA	TRBJ2-1	14	few	TGTGCTAGCAGCTTAAGTGTGACGGGGAATGAGCAGTTCTTC	CASSLSVTGNEQFF
TRBV7-9	TRBD1	TRBJ2-7	14	many	TGTGCCAGCAGCACCCGGACAGGGACCTACGAGCAGTACTTC	CASSTRTGTYEQYF
TRBV29-1	TRBD1	TRBJ2-5	13	many	TGCAGCGTCTTAAAACAGGGGCGAGAGACCCAGTACTTC	CSVLKQGRETQYF
TRBV7-9	NA	TRBJ2-3	14	few	TGTGCCAGCAGCTTATCGGGGGCCAGGGATACGCAGTATTTT	CASSLSGARDTQYF
TRBV7-2	TRBD2	TRBJ2-3	18	many	TGTGCCAGCAGCTCACCCCGGACTAGCGGGAGTTGGGCAGATACGCAGTATTTT	CASSSPRTSGSWADTQYF
TRBV12-3/TRBV12-4	TRBD1	TRBJ2-5	14	NA	TGTGCCAGCAGTCCTACAGGGGGCTATGAGACCCAGTACTTC	CASSPTGGYETQYF
TRBV2	NA	TRBJ2-3	13	NA	TGTGCCAGCAGTGGGGTAGAATCGGATACGCAGTATTTT	CASSGVESDTQYF
TRBV5-1	NA	TRBJ1-3	15	many	TGCGCCAGCAGCTTGGCCGGGGTCTCTGGAAACACCATATATTTT	CASSLAGVSGNTIYF
TRBV6-5	NA	TRBJ1-1	13	NA	TGTGCCAGCAGATCCCGGGACACCCCTGGGGCTTTCTTT	CASRSRDTPGAFF
TRBV19	NA	TRBJ2-2	14	few	TGTGCCAGCGCATATGTCGTGGGAGCCGGGGAGCTGTTTTTT	CASAYVVGAGELFF